These 22 T cell receptor beta chains were sequenced from one sample in a study of blood T cells in healthy people across ages (dated by TCRdb to between 2014 and 2017). Preparation of the library involved 5' RACE. The sequencer listed for this sample is Illumina HiSeq 2500. A second PCR of about 7 to 12 cycles was run with a J-beta primer mix and a sample-barcoded 5' primer. TCRdb ran its own pipeline on the public reads, namely fastp trimming at Q25 and MiXCR clone calling, and kept in-frame beta chains. Under each unique CDR3 protein, matching rows form one entry showing the most common genes and DNA. The sample table records roughly 700,000 distinct CDR3 sequences; 20% to 30% of these occur just once. The leading ten clones occupy under 10% of the sample. This same sample was also taken into another study, of T cells of mothers and their children.

Source material: blood. The receptors here all came from a boy aged 5-17 years in good health.

The chain carries TRBV7-9 and TRBJ1-6, with 9 nucleotides matching TRBD1. The V and J ends lost 5 bases and 7 bases, in that order; junction bases with no gene match: 6. The CDR3 is made up of 15 amino acids. Germline values: CDR1 SEHNR, CDR2 FQNEAQ (reference sequence). The CDR3 sequence is CASSISTGGNSPLHF. The CDR3 DNA sequence: TGTGCCAGCAGCATCTCGACAGGGGGGAATTCACCCCTCCACTTT.

The CDR3 sequence is CASKRDSQFSGNTQYF. The CDR3 nucleotides read TGTGCCAGCAAGAGGGACAGCCAGTTTTCGGGGAATACGCAGTATTTT. The genes are TRBV27 and TRBJ2-3; TRBD1 matches at 7 bases. Germline trimming cut 7 bases from V and 7 bases from J; bases unmatched to any gene: 17. Germline V gene sequence: CDR1 MNHEY, CDR2 SMNVEV (reference sequence). The CDR3 is 16 amino acids.

This clonotype was seen only a few times. The chain has TRBV2 and TRBJ2-3, with 7 bases aligning to TRBD1. CDR1 and CDR2 from the germline V gene are SNHLY and FYNNEI. The V segment lost 7 bases and the J segment 4 bases; nucleotides outside the gene matches: 2. The CDR3 sequence is 12 residues long. CDR3 loop: CASKGAADTQYF. The CDR3 nucleotides read TGTGCCAGCAAGGGGGCCGCAGATACGCAGTATTTT.

This clonotype was counted many times. The chain uses TRBV6-1 and TRBJ2-4; maybe TRBD2 (5 bases). The CDR3 contains 14 residues. V was shortened by 8 bases and J by 8 bases, with 19 bases between the two germline ends. Germline V gene sequence: CDR1 MNHNS, CDR2 SASEGT. CDR3 region: CASRDRIGPDIQYF. CDR3 in DNA: TGTGCCAGCCGGGATCGTATCGGTCCGGACATTCAGTACTTC.

This clonotype was counted only a few times. The rearrangement uses TRBV10-3 and TRBJ1-1; 10 bases fit TRBD1. The CDR3 has 15 residues. Unmatched junction bases numbered 10, after V lost 8 bases and J lost 4 bases. In germline, CDR1 is ENHRY, CDR2 SYGVKD. The chain's CDR3 is CAIGDSDRGGTEAFF. CDR3 DNA sequence: TGTGCCATCGGGGACTCGGACAGGGGGGGCACTGAAGCTTTCTTT.

This clonotype was detected only a few times. The chain uses TRBV29-1 and TRBJ1-1, with no clear D. This CDR3 is 12 amino acids long. The V and J ends lost 4 bases and 0 bases respectively, with 6 bases between them. Germline-derived CDR1 and CDR2 are SQVTM and ANQGSEA. The CDR3 DNA reads as TGCAGCGTTGCCCGGATGAACACTGAAGCTTTCTTT. It translates to CSVARMNTEAFF.

This clonotype has only a few counts. The chain has TRBV21-1 and TRBJ2-5; the D call in the table, TRBD1, was not verified against the DNA. TRBV21-1 is classified as a pseudogene. The CDR3 loop spans 10 amino acids. The CDR3 DNA follows: TGTGCCAGCATGGGCAGGGCGATGTACTTC. Encoded protein: CASMGRAMYF.

This clonotype was counted a few times. The CDR3 DNA is TGTGCCAGCAGTCCCCCACAACGCTCCTACGAGCAGTACTTC. Protein: CASSPPQRSYEQYF. The chain uses TRBV9 and TRBJ2-1; D gene unclear. The J call may be in error: the DNA end matches TRBJ2-7 better. CDR3 length equals 14 residues. Germline V gene data show CDR1 as SGDLS and CDR2 as YYNGEE.

The rearrangement links TRBV20-1 to TRBJ1-3, with no clear D. This CDR3 spans 14 amino acids. V was trimmed by 1 base and J by 8 bases, leaving 15 bases between them. Germline V gene lookup returns CDR1 DFQATT and CDR2 SNEGSKA (reference sequence). Written as DNA, the CDR3 is TGCAGTGCTAGAGCAACGACGTATGAAGACACCATATATTTT. This encodes CSARATTYEDTIYF.

In this sample, this clonotype turned up a few times. Relative to the germline gene, one junction end is altered; a read error may explain this. The chain uses TRBV7-2 and TRBJ2-5, with 9 bases identical to TRBD2. CDR3 length: 14 amino acids. Germline V gene lookup returns CDR1 SGHTA and CDR2 FQGNSA. In nucleotides, the CDR3 is TGTGCCAGCAGCTCCGTAGCGGGAGTAGAGACTCAGTACTTC. This sequence encodes CASSSVAGVETQYF.

The chain couples TRBV9 to TRBJ2-5, with 10 positions matching TRBD1. V gave up 8 bases and J gave up 3 bases; unmatched junction bases: 7. CDR1 is SGDLS, CDR2 YYNGEE, per germline. The length of the CDR3 is 14 residues. CDR3 in DNA: TGTGCCAGTGACAGGGGGCGACCTGAAGAGACCCAGTACTTC. This gives the protein CASDRGRPEETQYF.

J is TRBJ2-2 and V is TRBV4-3, with D uncertain. V gave up 0 bases and J gave up 0 bases, with 8 bases separating them. The CDR3 length is 16 residues. In germline, CDR1 is LGHNA, CDR2 YSLEER. The CDR3 loop reads CASSQETGANTGELFF. The CDR3 DNA reads TGCGCCAGCAGCCAAGAGACTGGGGCGAACACCGGGGAGCTGTTTTTT.

The chain recombines TRBV6-5 with TRBJ2-1; 10 bases match TRBD2. Germline V lookup: CDR1 MNHEY, CDR2 SVGAGI. This CDR3 region has 15 residues. V lost 5 bases to trimming and J lost 2 bases; unmatched junction nucleotides: 3. The CDR3 nucleotides are TGTGCCAGCAGTGAAAGCGGGGGGGCCTACAATGAGCAGTTCTTC. Its protein product is CASSESGGAYNEQFF.

The rearrangement uses TRBV12-3 or TRBV12-4 and TRBJ1-2; TRBD1 matches at 10 bases. The junction had 7 bases not matched to a gene; V was cut back by 2 bases and J by 4 bases. The length of the CDR3 is 16 residues. The CDR3 nucleotides read TGTGCCAGCAGTTTAACCGGGACAGGGGAACCCTATGGCTACACCTTC. It yields the protein CASSLTGTGEPYGYTF.

The chain recombines TRBV20-1 with TRBJ2-7, with a tentative D call TRBD2 (6 bases). This CDR3 comprises 13 residues. CDR1 and CDR2 from the germline V gene are DFQATT and SNEGSKA (reference sequence). Trimming pared 6 bases from V and 5 bases from J, leaving 17 bases between. The CDR3 nucleotides read TGCAGTGCGGAACCCTTGGACTACGACGAGCAGTACTTC. The encoded protein is CSAEPLDYDEQYF.

The table lists this clonotype with a few counts. This chain connects TRBV4-2 to TRBJ2-5; D not resolved. The germline V gene encodes CDR1 LGHNA and CDR2 YNFKEQ. The CDR3 totals 13 residues. The V end was cut by 1 base, the J end by 11 bases, with 14 bases between. The CDR3 sequence is CASSQVYAYEQYF. The DNA for the CDR3 is TGTGCCAGCAGCCAAGTGTATGCCTATGAGCAGTACTTC.

The CDR3 sequence: CASTPSGGTNEKLFF. The CDR3 DNA is TGTGCCAGCACCCCCTCAGGGGGCACTAATGAAAAACTGTTTTTT. The rearrangement uses TRBV6-5 and TRBJ1-4, with TRBD1 matching over 8 bases. Germline V gives CDR1 MNHEY, CDR2 SVGAGI. The junction had 6 bases not matched to a gene; V was cut back by 7 bases and J by 2 bases. The CDR3 covers 15 residues.

This clonotype turned up a few times. In DNA form, the CDR3 reads TGTGCCAGCAGCGACCCGGGCGAGGCTAGCTCCTACGAGCAGTACTTC. Encoded protein: CASSDPGEASSYEQYF. The chain links TRBV2 to TRBJ2-7; no firm D call. V was cut by 6 bases and J by 0 bases, with 18 bases left in between. The CDR3 is 16 amino acids. CDR1 and CDR2 (germline): SNHLY, FYNNEI.

Only a few counts were recorded for this clonotype. J is TRBJ1-4 and V is TRBV7-9; the match to TRBD1 covers 7 bases. CDR3 size: 15 residues. Germline V gives CDR1 SEHNR, CDR2 FQNEAQ (reference sequence). Trimming cost V 5 bases and J 7 bases; bases outside gene matches: 10. CDR3 sequence reads: CASSPSSGGSEKLFF. The CDR3 DNA sequence: TGTGCCAGCAGCCCTAGCTCAGGGGGAAGTGAAAAACTGTTTTTT.

This clonotype has just a few counts. The chain employs TRBV27 and TRBJ2-3; no clear D gene. The CDR3 is 15 amino acids. The germline CDR1 and CDR2 sequences are MNHEY and SMNVEV (reference sequence). V lost 6 bases and J lost 4, with 17 bases in between. As DNA, the CDR3 is TGTGCCAGCAGACCGGGCTCGGGCACTTCAGATACGCAGTATTTT. It encodes CASRPGSGTSDTQYF.

This chain joins TRBV7-9 and TRBJ2-7; no clear D. Looked up from germline, CDR1 is SEHNR and CDR2 is FQNEAQ (reference sequence). The CDR3 consists of 14 residues. V shed 0 bases and J shed 1 base, with 7 bases lying between them. This chain's CDR3 is CASSLAMNSYEQYF. The CDR3 nucleotides read TGTGCCAGCAGCTTAGCGATGAATTCCTACGAGCAGTACTTC.

The chain couples TRBV10-2 to TRBJ2-1, with TRBD2 matching over 8 bases. The CDR3 totals 15 residues. Per germline, CDR1 WSHSY and CDR2 SAAADI. The V gene end was trimmed by 3 bases and the J gene end by 4 bases; junction bases not matched to a gene: 5. The CDR3 sequence is CASSEGTGGYNEQFF. The CDR3 nucleotides read TGCGCCAGCAGTGAAGGGACGGGAGGGTACAATGAGCAGTTCTTC.